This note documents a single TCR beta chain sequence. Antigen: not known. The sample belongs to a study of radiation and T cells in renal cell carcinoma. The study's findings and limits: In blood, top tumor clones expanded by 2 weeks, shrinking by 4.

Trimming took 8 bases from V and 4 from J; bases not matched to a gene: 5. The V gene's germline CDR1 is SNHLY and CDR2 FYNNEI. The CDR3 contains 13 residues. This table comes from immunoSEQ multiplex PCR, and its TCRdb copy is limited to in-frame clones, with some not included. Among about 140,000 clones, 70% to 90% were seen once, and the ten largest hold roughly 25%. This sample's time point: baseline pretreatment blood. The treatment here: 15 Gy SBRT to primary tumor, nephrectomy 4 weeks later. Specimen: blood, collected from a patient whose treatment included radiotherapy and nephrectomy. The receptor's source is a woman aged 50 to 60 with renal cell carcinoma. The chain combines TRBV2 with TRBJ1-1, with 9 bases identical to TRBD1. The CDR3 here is CASLGQGITEAFF. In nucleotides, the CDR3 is TGTGCCAGCCTAGGACAGGGGATCACTGAAGCTTTCTTT.